This is a list of T cell receptor beta chains from one sample in a study of beta chain features in type 1 diabetes. Sequenced by immunoSEQ multiplex PCR; TCRdb stores in-frame clones only, minus some. The data contain a few hundred thousand clones, approximately 16% of them seen just once; the ten biggest clones take up about 0.092%. Material: naive CD4+ T cells from blood. Receptors were obtained from a man aged 25-40 years with type 1 diabetes. The CDR3 runs from the conserved cysteine through the conserved F or W.

v_gene: TRBV5-4; CDR3aa: CASSSGIGDEQFF
v_gene: TRBV30; CDR3aa: CAWSVWSMRLADYEQYF
v_gene: TRBV29-1; CDR3aa: CSVRLVLVHEQFF
v_gene: TRBV11-2; CDR3aa: CASSFRGNRDTQYF
v_gene: TRBV13; CDR3aa: CASSPGLAGVYEQYF
v_gene: TRBV14; CDR3aa: CASSLGLEKLFF
v_gene: TRBV29-1; CDR3aa: CSVTRGNTEAFF
v_gene: TRBV5-1; CDR3aa: CASSVGQGQSYGYTF
v_gene: TRBV5-6; CDR3aa: CASSLLAGVDNEQFF
v_gene: TRBV7-2; CDR3aa: CASSLGLAGSNEQFF
v_gene: TRBV7-9; CDR3aa: CASSFPTATNEKLFF
v_gene: TRBV6-1; CDR3aa: CASREDRDYYEQYF
v_gene: TRBV7-2; CDR3aa: CASSLFAGFTSTDTQYF
v_gene: TRBV11-2; CDR3aa: CASSIGVASYEQYF
v_gene: TRBV4-2; CDR3aa: CASSQEGDSAVFWANVLTF
v_gene: TRBV27; CDR3aa: CASSLLAGARGANVLTF
v_gene: TRBV30; CDR3aa: CAWRTSGSYEQYF
v_gene: TRBV30; CDR3aa: CAWSVRRDQPQHF
v_gene: TRBV28; CDR3aa: CASRISAYNEQFF
v_gene: TRBV9; CDR3aa: CASSVGGTNEKLFF
v_gene: TRBV7-9; CDR3aa: CASSLDSWNTEAFF
v_gene: TRBV9; CDR3aa: CASSVAGLAGGREQFF
v_gene: TRBV5-4; CDR3aa: CASSSGLAPYNEQFF
v_gene: TRBV10-3; CDR3aa: CAIRPGQGNTEAFF
v_gene: TRBV30; CDR3aa: CAWSVQGRQFF
v_gene: TRBV30; CDR3aa: CAWSRQGKETQYF